Here is one TCR beta chain with its context. The data were obtained in a study of blood T cell repertoires in COVID-19. Overall study: The analysed material was cDNA or gDNA that came from T cells, B-cell-depleted T cells, or PBMCs.

The germline V and J ends were trimmed by 5 bases and 0 bases, with 19 bases remaining between them. From germline, CDR1 is KGHDR and CDR2 SFDVKD. There are 17 residues in the CDR3. As originally analysed: Nucleated cell counts were estimated from reference gene primer amplification. Method: immunoSEQ multiplex PCR; TCRdb's copy keeps in-frame clones and lacks some. V and J calls and clone size are given by that table; D and trimming were obtained from the DNA. The table has around 180,000 clones, around 77% seen once. Sample: peripheral blood. This chain links TRBV24-1 with TRBJ2-7; D might be TRBD1 (6 bases). The source of this sequence is a man in his 70s with active or convalescent COVID-19. DNA for the CDR3: TGTGCCACCAGTGTGGGGGCAGGCTCCTACAGCTCCTACGAGCAGTACTTC. This gives the protein CATSVGAGSYSSYEQYF.